These T cell receptor beta chains were read from a single sample in a study of T cell clonotyping in hematopoietic cell transplantation. The assay was immunoSEQ multiplex PCR, and TCRdb's table has in-frame clones only and misses some. The sample includes 30,000 or so clones, 60% to 85% seen only once; the top ten take under 8%. The material sequenced was peripheral blood mononuclear cells, taken before stem cell transplant. All receptors derive from a woman in her 30s with chronic myeloid leukemia. Some clones in this sample may be carry-over from other donors' samples. Both conserved end residues are part of each CDR3. Each record gives: CDR3 protein, J gene, V gene.

CASSSSERETQYF,TRBJ2-5,TRBV6-5
CASSQGTSNEQFF,TRBJ2-1,TRBV7-2
CSVTATLGRAFF,TRBJ1-1,TRBV29-1
CASRRDSNTDTQYF,TRBJ2-3,TRBV5-1
CASSLGGGRETQYF,TRBJ2-5,TRBV7-2
CSASDSSMNTEAFF,TRBJ1-1,TRBV29-1
CASSFLGGEKLFF,TRBJ1-4,TRBV5-4
CASSLSRDWEAFF,TRBJ1-1,TRBV27
CASGSGGGTDTQYF,TRBJ2-3,TRBV9
CASSLRTGGYNEQFF,TRBJ2-1,TRBV11-2
CASSKGGLAYTF,TRBJ1-2,TRBV19
CASSLEGPKETQYF,TRBJ2-5,TRBV2
CASTGGETQYF,TRBJ2-5,TRBV2
CASSQTSLETQYF,TRBJ2-5,TRBV19
CASSALAGEETQYF,TRBJ2-5,TRBV6-1
CAWSGSGSGTQYF,TRBJ2-3,TRBV30
CAGRQTSGGATEQFF,TRBJ2-1,TRBV6-6
CASSPISLMNTEAFF,TRBJ1-1,TRBV5-6
CASSVSGSTDTQYF,TRBJ2-3,TRBV6-4
CASSHGGERPTGELFF,TRBJ2-2,TRBV4-1
CASTFRGMDETQYF,TRBJ2-5,TRBV6-6
CASSLEAVSYEQYF,TRBJ2-7,TRBV5-1
CASSLSTGVNTGELFF,TRBJ2-2,TRBV5-1
CASSAAGGERTQYF,TRBJ2-5,TRBV9
CSVAGLAGGRSTDTQYF,TRBJ2-3,TRBV29-1
CASSLTGSPSSEQYF,TRBJ2-7,TRBV4-3
CASSHSRETQYF,TRBJ2-5,TRBV7-6
CASSYDRGRTEAFF,TRBJ1-1,TRBV7-2
CSVETGLGNTIYF,TRBJ1-3,TRBV29-1
CAWSPGTGTQYF,TRBJ2-3,TRBV30
CASSFSGGAFYEQYF,TRBJ2-7,TRBV28
CASTSYNSPLHF,TRBJ1-6,TRBV27
CASGQGAGGYGYTF,TRBJ1-2,TRBV6-6
CASSMTGMNEQFF,TRBJ2-1,TRBV6-1
CASSQEPAGGYEQYF,TRBJ2-7,TRBV4-2
CASSEDSPLHF,TRBJ1-6,TRBV6-1
CASSGLAGGNEQFF,TRBJ2-1,TRBV6-1
CASSHSDKANYGYTF,TRBJ1-2,TRBV11-1
CASSQDGYTSNRHF,TRBJ2-7,TRBV4-3
CASSLHRGRIPEAFF,TRBJ1-1,TRBV14
CASSIGQVGYEQYF,TRBJ2-7,TRBV19
CASSLGSLGETQYF,TRBJ2-5,TRBV4-1
CASSKQGPGYEQYF,TRBJ2-7,TRBV7-8
CASSVYRAAQYF,TRBJ2-5,TRBV6-1
CASSNPRQGKLFF,TRBJ1-4,TRBV25-1
CASSGGTTNEKLFF,TRBJ1-4,TRBV25-1
CASSFSDQGHSNQPQHF,TRBJ1-5,TRBV7-9
CSASNGYTF,TRBJ1-2,TRBV20-1
CASNHPGGARANVLTF,TRBJ2-6,TRBV19
CASSDNLSSYNSPLHF,TRBJ1-6,TRBV2
CASSQGQTPMEFGYTF,TRBJ1-2,TRBV4-1
CSVRNEKLFF,TRBJ1-4,TRBV29-1
CASSLDPGQRIRGYTF,TRBJ1-2,TRBV11-2